This TCR beta chain was retrieved from a study of T cells in Graves' hyperthyroidism and ophthalmopathy. This clonotype occurred a few times. Germline is not matched at one junction end, which may reflect a read error. RNA transcripts yielded amplified TCR beta CDR3 regions. The HTBI primer set drove a first-round RT-PCR of the TCR CDR3. TCRdb passed the multiplex PCR reads through MiXCR, listing each CDR3 protein once. The table includes around 690,000 distinct CDR3 sequences, approximately 15% detected once. Germline CDR1 is KGHSH and CDR2 is LQKENI. The CDR3 runs to 13 residues. Stable disease denoted Graves' hyperthyroidism without ophthalmopathy progression within 18 months. Source material for PBMCs was 9 to 10 ml fresh peripheral blood.

J is TRBJ1-4 and V is TRBV18; 7 bases match TRBD1. The sample comprised blood. This TCR came from a middle-aged man with Graves' hyperthyroidism. The CDR3 loop is CATSPDRVEKLFF. DNA of the CDR3: TGTGCCACCTCACCCGACAGGGTAGAAAAACTGTTTTTT.